The T cell receptor beta chain described here comes from a study of regulatory T cells in long-lasting Graves disease. Time point specified: newly diagnosed GD, antithyroid drugs for less than 3 months. Making the TCR library involved RNA that had been extracted from PBMCs. The table lists this clonotype with many counts. Sequencing libraries for TCR beta were prepared with iRepertoire HTBI primers and Arm-PCR of CDR3 regions. Each CDR3 protein gets one entry after TCRdb re-called the multiplex PCR reads with MiXCR. The table lists about 430,000 distinct CDR3 sequences, over 14% of them singletons, with under 9% in the top ten. The same data also went into a second study, on T cells in Graves' hyperthyroidism and ophthalmopathy.

This specimen was peripheral blood mononuclear cells (PBMCs), taken at new diagnosis, from a patient treated with antithyroid drugs. The TCR was taken from a middle-aged woman with Graves disease.

The CDR3 sequence: CASSYPLRDEQYF. In DNA, the CDR3 is TGTGCCAGCAGTTATCCCTTAAGAGACGAGCAGTACTTC. This chain links TRBV6-5 with TRBJ2-7; no clear D gene. The CDR3 is 13 amino acids. V dropped 3 bases and J dropped 5 bases, with 11 bases sitting between them. Germline V gene sequence: CDR1 MNHEY, CDR2 SVGAGI.